This is a list of T cell receptor beta chains from one sample in a study of blood T cell repertoires in COVID-19. TCRdb keeps only in-frame clones here, not all; method: immunoSEQ multiplex PCR. The profile shows 250,000 to 350,000 clones, nearly 90% of them singletons. Input material: peripheral blood. Every receptor here comes from a man aged 18 to 29 with active or convalescent COVID-19. Both conserved end residues are part of each CDR3. Each record gives: J gene, V gene, D gene, clone size, CDR3 length, CDR3 protein, CDR3 DNA. The D gene is left open where the match is weak. Rows give clone size only sometimes, using once, few, many, or a class for an expanded clone.

TRBJ1-2,TRBV9,.,.,15,CASSPSEGPNYGYTF,TGTGCCAGCAGCCCCTCGGAGGGCCCTAACTATGGCTACACCTTC
TRBJ1-5,TRBV2,.,once,13,CASSGEGGAPQHF,TGTGCCAGCAGTGGAGAAGGGGGTGCGCCCCAGCATTTT
TRBJ2-7,TRBV6-2/TRBV6-3,.,once,13,CASSYGPVYEQYF,TGTGCCAGCAGTTACGGGCCGGTCTACGAGCAGTACTTC
TRBJ1-5,TRBV10-3,TRBD1,.,16,CAIRHPGQGYPQPQHF,TGTGCCATCAGGCACCCGGGACAGGGGTATCCCCAGCCCCAGCATTTT
TRBJ2-3,TRBV3-1/TRBV3-2,TRBD2,few,15,CASSQVGLRTDTQYF,TGTGCCAGCAGCCAAGTGGGACTAAGGACAGATACGCAGTATTTT
TRBJ1-6,TRBV19,.,.,17,CASSAAFSGARGSPLHF,TGTGCCAGTAGTGCCGCGTTTTCAGGGGCGAGAGGTTCACCCCTCCACTTT
TRBJ1-3,TRBV6-7,.,.,14,CASRGRAIGNTIYF,TGTGCCAGCAGAGGGAGAGCTATCGGAAACACCATATATTTT
TRBJ1-5,TRBV19,.,few,15,CASSMGVLSNQPQHF,TGTGCCAGTAGTATGGGAGTCCTAAGCAATCAGCCCCAGCATTTT
TRBJ2-3,TRBV2,TRBD2,once,17,CASSGPTSGALRDTQYF,TGTGCCAGCAGTGGACCTACTAGCGGGGCGCTGAGAGATACGCAGTATTTT
TRBJ1-5,TRBV12-3/TRBV12-4,.,.,13,CASSLSVYQPQHF,TGTGCCAGCAGTTTATCCGTTTATCAGCCCCAGCATTTT
TRBJ1-1,TRBV15,.,.,12,CATSRADTEAFF,TGTGCCACCAGCAGAGCGGACACTGAAGCTTTCTTT
TRBJ1-1,TRBV11-2,.,few,14,CASSFKGELTEAFF,TGTGCCAGCAGCTTTAAGGGGGAGTTGACTGAAGCTTTCTTT
TRBJ2-1,TRBV7-9,TRBD2,.,15,CASSFVGLAKDEQFF,TGTGCCAGCAGCTTCGTGGGACTAGCAAAGGATGAGCAGTTCTTC
TRBJ2-3,TRBV5-4,TRBD2,once,20,CASSLNLGLAGGFGTDTQYF,TGTGCCAGCAGCTTGAATCTTGGACTAGCGGGGGGGTTTGGCACAGATACGCAGTATTTT
TRBJ2-2,TRBV7-6,TRBD1,.,16,CASSLVETGSTGELFF,TGTGCCAGCAGCTTAGTCGAGACAGGGAGCACCGGGGAGCTGTTTTTT
TRBJ1-4,TRBV24-1,TRBD1,.,19,CATSDLSVLTGGINEKLFF,TGTGCCACCAGTGATTTGAGCGTCCTAACAGGGGGGATTAATGAAAAACTGTTTTTT
TRBJ1-2,TRBV3-1/TRBV3-2,.,.,15,CASSKRTVGDYGYTF,TGTGCCAGCAGCAAACGGACAGTCGGTGACTATGGCTACACCTTC
TRBJ2-5,TRBV6-5,TRBD2,.,16,CASSYELAGGLETQYF,TGTGCCAGCAGTTACGAGTTAGCGGGGGGGCTAGAGACCCAGTACTTC
TRBJ2-7,TRBV3-1/TRBV3-2,TRBD2,few,13,CASSPLAGVPSYF,TGTGCCAGCAGCCCACTAGCGGGGGTCCCCTCTTACTTC